This record covers a single TCR beta chain. These data are taken from a study of blood T cell repertoires in COVID-19. Study-wide background: From the United States, Italy and Spain came samples of acute and convalescent COVID-19.

This CDR3 region has 15 residues. Per the germline V gene, CDR1 is LGHDT and CDR2 is YNNKEL (reference sequence). V lost 0 bases to trimming and J lost 7 bases; unmatched junction nucleotides: 8. The table came from immunoSEQ multiplex PCR; TCRdb's copy has only in-frame clones and leaves some out. The table has about 250,000 clones, approximately 91% seen once. The chain combines TRBV3-1 (or the pseudogene TRBV3-2) with TRBJ1-1; 7 positions match TRBD1. The TCR comes from a young woman with acute or convalescent COVID-19. Specimen: peripheral blood. The CDR3 nucleotides read TGTGCCAGCAGCCAAGAATGGACGGGGACAGTTGAAGCTTTCTTT. Its translation: CASSQEWTGTVEAFF.